Presented here are 32 T cell receptor beta chains from one specimen sequenced in a study of cytomegalovirus exposure and HLA in healthy donors (dated 2017 in TCRdb). Library construction relied on the immunoSEQ multiplex PCR assay. The multiplex PCR relied on a mix of 60 forward primers for TCR Vbeta segments and 13 reverse primers for TCR Jbeta segments. Not all clones reach the TCRdb copy of this immuneACCESS table, which keeps in-frame sequences only. Checked studies attribute under half of the gap to unresolved V genes and leave the rest unexplained. The sample has some 190,000 clones on record, 85% of them singletons. Of the sample, 1% falls within the top ten clones. Sequencing used PBMCs. All receptors derive from a boy under 10 years old in good health and CMV-seronegative.

The V gene is TRBV9, the J gene TRBJ2-1; 12 positions match TRBD2. Losses at the gene ends were 5 bases for V and 3 bases for J; bases not matched to a gene: 6. Germline CDR1 and CDR2: SGDLS and YYNGEE. The CDR3 totals 16 residues. CDR3 nucleotide sequence: TGTGCCAGCAGTCTGTCTAGCGGGGGGGTCTACAATGAGCAGTTCTTC. Its protein is CASSLSSGGVYNEQFF.

This chain links TRBV5-1 with TRBJ1-1; D gene uncertain. From germline, CDR1 is SGHRS and CDR2 YFSETQ. This CDR3 region has 14 residues. Trimming left V 0 bases short and J 1 base short, with 7 bases between. This CDR3 reads CASSLGLRNTEAFF. CDR3 DNA: TGCGCCAGCAGCTTGGGCTTGCGGAACACTGAAGCTTTCTTT. Full variable domain (remainder filled in from reference TRBV5-1 and TRBJ1-1): KAGVTQTPRYLIKTRGQQVTLSCSPISGHRSVSWYQQTPGQGLQFLFEYFSETQRNKGNFPGRFSGRQFSNSRSEMNVSTLELGDSALYLCASSLGLRNTEAFFGQGTRLTVV.

This clone was detected only a few times. The J gene is TRBJ2-5, the V gene TRBV7-9; 7 bases match TRBD2. This CDR3 contains 15 residues. CDR1 and CDR2 from the germline V gene are SEHNR and FQNEAQ (reference sequence). V lost 1 base and J lost 1; bases outside the gene matches: 3. The CDR3 sequence is CASSLVSSGQETQYF. The CDR3 DNA follows: TGTGCCAGCAGCTTAGTTTCTAGCGGCCAAGAGACCCAGTACTTC.

The chain has TRBV7-9 and TRBJ2-7; 8 bases are a match to TRBD1. Trimming removed 3 bases from V and 5 bases from J; junction bases left unmatched: 6. This CDR3 has 14 amino acids. The germline gives CDR1 SEHNR, CDR2 FQNEAQ (reference sequence). The DNA for the CDR3 is TGTGCCAGCAGCTTCGGGACAGGCTTCGACGAGCAGTACTTC. It codes for CASSFGTGFDEQYF. The complete variable domain, with remaining parts taken from reference TRBV7-9 and TRBJ2-7, reads DTGVSQNPRHKITKRGQNVTFRCDPISEHNRLYWYRQTLGQGPEFLTYFQNEAQLEKSRLLSDRFSAERPKGSFSTLEIQRTEQGDSAMYLCASSFGTGFDEQYFGPGTRLTVT.

This chain connects TRBV5-8 to TRBJ2-5; 8 bases agree with TRBD1. Germline trimming cut 8 bases from V and 2 bases from J; bases unmatched to any gene: 11. Germline V CDR1 and CDR2: SGHTS, YDEGEE. The CDR3 sequence is 15 residues long. The CDR3 DNA reads as TGTGCCAGTCTAAAATCGGGACAGGCACAAGAGACCCAGTACTTC. The encoded protein is CASLKSGQAQETQYF.

The rearrangement joins TRBV7-8 to TRBJ1-3, with no clear D. The V gene lost 7 bases and the J gene lost 2 bases, with 15 bases spanning the gap. The CDR3 is 15 residues long. The V gene's germline CDR1 is SGHVS and CDR2 FQNEAQ. CDR3 sequence reads: CASTSSLNAGNTIYF. CDR3 bases: TGTGCCAGCACCTCGTCACTGAACGCTGGAAACACCATATATTTT.

V usage is TRBV1 and J usage is TRBJ2-2; the table's D gene call, TRBD2, was not cross checked with the DNA. TRBV1 is a recognized pseudogene. The CDR3 extends over 14 amino acids. CDR3 sequence reads: CTSSPPASPGELFF. CDR3 nucleotides: TGCACCAGCAGCCCCCCCGCTAGCCCCGGGGAGCTGTTTTTT.

V gene TRBV6-1 combines with J gene TRBJ2-3, with D tentatively TRBD1 (6 bases). CDR1 and CDR2 (germline): MNHNS, SASEGT. V dropped 7 bases and J dropped 4 bases, with 18 bases sitting between them. The CDR3 sequence is 15 residues long. CDR3 coding DNA: TGTGCCAGCATTATGTGGGGGCGCGATGCAGATACGCAGTATTTT. Protein sequence: CASIMWGRDADTQYF.

The chain links TRBV6-5 to TRBJ1-5; 10 nucleotides match TRBD1. Germline values: CDR1 MNHEY, CDR2 SVGAGI. Trimming at V came to 5 bases and at J to 3 bases, leaving 4 bases not matched to a gene. The length of the CDR3 is 15 residues. CDR3 bases: TGTGCCAGCAGTCGGGACAGGGGTAACAATCAGCCCCAGCATTTT. This codes for CASSRDRGNNQPQHF.

In this sample, this clone turned up a few times. The rearrangement uses TRBV6-1 and TRBJ2-7; 8 nucleotides align to TRBD2. The junction had 7 bases not matched to a gene; V was cut back by 6 bases and J by 0 bases. The CDR3 extends over 15 amino acids. The germline V gene encodes CDR1 MNHNS and CDR2 SASEGT. Written as DNA, the CDR3 is TGTGCCAGCAGCCTCACTAGCGGAGACTCCTACGAGCAGTACGTC. This encodes CASSLTSGDSYEQYV.

This chain links TRBV9 with TRBJ1-2; tentative D call: TRBD1 (6 bases). Trimming cost V 0 bases and J 2 bases, with 8 bases left between them. From germline, CDR1 is SGDLS and CDR2 YYNGEE. The CDR3 totals 14 residues. CDR3 sequence reads: CASSVVGQNYGYTF. CDR3 coding DNA: TGTGCCAGCAGCGTAGTTGGACAGAACTATGGCTACACCTTC.

The V and J genes are TRBV5-3 and TRBJ2-7; 14 positions match TRBD2. TRBV5-3 is noted as an ORF with a role that remains uncertain. V lost 4 bases, J lost 4 bases, and 7 bases stayed unmatched. There are 16 residues in the CDR3. CDR3 nucleotides: TGTGCCAGAAGCGGAAAGACTAGCGGGGGGGTTTACGAGCAGTACGTC. Protein: CARSGKTSGGVYEQYV.

The rearrangement joins TRBV7-9 to TRBJ1-2; D is possibly TRBD1 (6 bases). Germline assignment: CDR1 SEHNR and CDR2 FQNEAQ (reference sequence). The CDR3 sequence is 16 residues long. Deletions cut 8 bases from V and 0 bases from J, with 19 bases between. CDR3 sequence (DNA): TGTGCCAGCGGGAAGGACAGCAGAATTCCTAACTATGGCTACACCTTC. This translates into CASGKDSRIPNYGYTF.

The chain employs TRBV4-1 and TRBJ1-2, with TRBD1 identical over 7 bases. V was clipped by 4 bases and J by 4 bases; unmatched bases: 0. Germline V gene data show CDR1 as MGHRA and CDR2 as YSYEKL. CDR3 size: 12 residues. The CDR3 DNA follows: TGCGCCAGCAGCCGGACAGGCTATGGCTACACCTTC. This translates into CASSRTGYGYTF.

The chain has TRBV28 and TRBJ2-1, with 7 bases matching TRBD2. This CDR3 contains 17 residues. The germline V gene encodes CDR1 MDHEN and CDR2 SYDVKM. V lost 1 base to trimming and J lost 7 bases; unmatched junction nucleotides: 13. In DNA form, the CDR3 reads TGTGCCAGCAGTTTATTTCGCGGGAGCTTTGGTGGGAATGAGCAGTTCTTC. It codes for CASSLFRGSFGGNEQFF.

This rearrangement joins TRBV6-5 to TRBJ1-3, with D possibly matching TRBD1 (5 bases). Germline CDR1 and CDR2: MNHEY and SVGAGI. The V gene lost 5 bases and the J gene lost 2 bases, with 13 bases spanning the gap. The CDR3 sequence is 15 residues long. The chain's CDR3 is CASSPRVGPGNTIYF. The DNA for the CDR3 is TGTGCCAGCAGTCCCAGGGTGGGGCCTGGAAACACCATATATTTT.

V usage is TRBV6-4 and J usage is TRBJ2-1; 10 bases are a match to TRBD1. Germline-derived CDR1 and CDR2 are MRHNA and SNTAGT. The V and J ends lost 4 bases and 8 bases, in that order; junction bases with no gene match: 11. This CDR3 is 16 amino acids long. CDR3 bases: TGTGCCAGCAGTGCCACCGGGACAGGGGTTTTAGATGAGCAGTTCTTC. Amino acids: CASSATGTGVLDEQFF.

The V and J genes are TRBV29-1 and TRBJ1-2, with a weak D call TRBD1 (5 bases). V shed 7 bases and J shed 0 bases, with 15 bases lying between them. Germline assignment: CDR1 SQVTM and CDR2 ANQGSEA. This CDR3 spans 14 amino acids. The CDR3 spells CSALGQGANYGYTF. The CDR3 region has the DNA TGCAGCGCCCTGGGTCAGGGTGCTAACTATGGCTACACCTTC. Complete variable domain (other parts from reference TRBV29-1 and TRBJ1-2): SAVISQKPSRDICQRGTSLTIQCQVDSQVTMMFWYRQQPGQSLTLIATANQGSEATYESGFVIDKFPISRPNLTFSTLTVSNMSPEDSSIYLCSALGQGANYGYTFGSGTRLTVV.

J is TRBJ2-1 and V is TRBV28, with 9 bases that match TRBD1. With V trimmed by 6 bases and J by 2 bases, 8 bases remained unmatched. The CDR3 consists of 16 residues. The germline CDR1 and CDR2 sequences are MDHEN and SYDVKM. The DNA for the CDR3 is TGTGCCAGCAGGGCCCAACAGGGGGCAACCTACAATGAGCAGTTCTTC. It is translated as CASRAQQGATYNEQFF. Using reference TRBV28 and TRBJ2-1 for the parts outside the CDR3, the full variable domain is DVKVTQSSRYLVKRTGEKVFLECVQDMDHENMFWYRQDPGLGLRLIYFSYDVKMKEKGDIPEGYSVSREKKERFSLILESASTNQTSMYLCASRAQQGATYNEQFFGPGTRLTVL.

The rearrangement joins TRBV28 to TRBJ2-2; the match to TRBD2 covers 7 bases. This CDR3 is built from 15 residues. V lost 2 bases to trimming and J lost 5 bases; unmatched junction nucleotides: 5. The germline V gene encodes CDR1 MDHEN and CDR2 SYDVKM. The CDR3 bases are TGTGCCAGCAGTTTAGGCGGGAGCGGAACCGGGGAGCTGTTTTTT. Its protein product is CASSLGGSGTGELFF.

The chain has TRBV27 and TRBJ2-1; 9 bases agree with TRBD2. Germline-derived CDR1 and CDR2 are MNHEY and SMNVEV (reference sequence). Trimming at V came to 6 bases and at J to 4 bases, leaving 13 bases not matched to a gene. The CDR3 spans 17 residues. The CDR3 sequence: CASRVRAGGPGYNEQFF. CDR3 DNA: TGTGCCAGCAGGGTTCGGGCGGGAGGGCCGGGGTACAATGAGCAGTTCTTC.

V is TRBV5-1 and J is TRBJ2-1, with 9 bases fitting TRBD2. From germline, CDR1 is SGHRS and CDR2 YFSETQ. The CDR3 covers 16 residues. V lost 3 bases, J lost 8 bases, and 12 bases stayed unmatched. The chain's CDR3 is CASSWVSGRGFDEQFF. DNA for the CDR3: TGCGCCAGCAGCTGGGTTAGCGGGAGAGGCTTCGATGAGCAGTTCTTC.

This chain links TRBV5-5 with TRBJ1-3; D perhaps matches TRBD1 (5 bases). Trimming took 0 bases from V and 2 from J, leaving 9 bases between them. CDR1 is SGHKS, CDR2 YYEKEE, per germline (reference sequence). The CDR3 has 15 residues. The CDR3 sequence is CASSLDGGTGNTIYF. The DNA of the CDR3 is TGTGCCAGCAGCTTGGACGGGGGGACTGGAAACACCATATATTTT.

This clone came up once. The chain employs TRBV20-1 and TRBJ1-2; TRBD1 agrees at 9 bases. The CDR3 sequence is 11 residues long. Germline CDR1 DFQATT, CDR2 SNEGSKA (reference sequence). The V and J ends lost 6 bases and 6 bases, in that order; junction bases with no gene match: 2. DNA of the CDR3: TGCAGTGCAACAGGGGGCAATGGCTACACCTTC. This gives the protein CSATGGNGYTF.

This clone has more than one count but fewer than ten. V gene TRBV5-8 combines with J gene TRBJ2-7; the D gene is possibly TRBD2 (6 bases). The CDR3 has 15 residues. Trimming took 0 bases from V and 3 from J, leaving 13 bases between them. CDR1 SGHTS and CDR2 YDEGEE come from the germline V gene. The CDR3 nucleotides are TGTGCCAGCAGCTTGGTAGGGGCGCGGGACTACGAGCAGTACTTC. Its translation is CASSLVGARDYEQYF.

This rearrangement joins TRBV5-1 to TRBJ1-2, with 8 bases that match TRBD1. V was clipped by 4 bases and J by 8 bases; unmatched bases: 7. This CDR3 is built from 13 residues. Germline V lookup: CDR1 SGHRS, CDR2 YFSETQ. For the CDR3, the DNA is TGCGCCAGCAGCAAGACAGGGGATGGAGGCTACACCTTC. This codes for CASSKTGDGGYTF.

This sequence joins TRBV6-6 and TRBJ1-4; tentatively, D is TRBD1 (5 bases). In germline, CDR1 is MNHNY, CDR2 SVGAGI (reference sequence). Between the trimmed V and J ends, which lost 6 bases and 7 bases, there was a span of 12 bases. This CDR3 has 13 amino acids. The CDR3 region is CASRLRTFEKLFF. CDR3 nucleotides: TGTGCCAGCAGGCTCCGGACATTTGAAAAACTGTTTTTT.

This clone has only a few counts. DNA of the CDR3: TGTGCCAGCAGTGAAGTACGGGACAGGGGGCAATCCTACGAGCAGTACGTC. Translation: CASSEVRDRGQSYEQYV. The chain joins TRBV2 to TRBJ2-7, with 12 bases that match TRBD1. J lost 1 base, V lost 1 base, and 5 bases had no gene match. CDR3 size: 17 residues. Per the germline V gene, CDR1 is SNHLY and CDR2 is FYNNEI.

J is TRBJ2-7 and V is TRBV13; the D gene is possibly TRBD2 (7 bases). The germline CDR1 and CDR2 sequences are PRHDT and FYEKMQ (reference sequence). The V and J ends lost 5 bases and 6 bases respectively, with 14 bases between them. This CDR3 contains 13 residues. Here the CDR3 reads CASSKEGGLEQYV. The CDR3 DNA follows: TGTGCCAGCAGCAAAGAGGGGGGGCTCGAGCAGTACGTC.

The V call is TRBV2, the J call TRBJ1-5; maybe TRBD1 (6 bases). From germline, CDR1 is SNHLY and CDR2 FYNNEI. Between the trimmed V and J ends, which lost 8 bases and 5 bases, there was a span of 13 bases. The CDR3 covers 13 residues. CDR3 sequence reads: CASCRDTDQPQHF. CDR3 DNA sequence: TGTGCCAGCTGTAGGGACACGGATCAGCCCCAGCATTTT. The full variable domain, rest sourced from reference TRBV2 and TRBJ1-5, is EPEVTQTPSHQVTQMGQEVILRCVPISNHLYFYWYRQILGQKVEFLVSFYNNEISEKSEIFDDQFSVERPDGSNFTLKIRSTKLEDSAMYFCASCRDTDQPQHFGDGTRLSIL.

This chain uses TRBV13 with TRBJ2-1, with a weak D call TRBD2 (6 bases). This CDR3 has 13 residues. Germline lookup yields CDR1 PRHDT and CDR2 FYEKMQ (reference sequence). The ends were cut back, 4 bases at V and 8 bases at J, with 12 bases in the middle. The CDR3 DNA sequence: TGTGCCAGCAGCTGGCGTTCGGGGGATGAGCAGTTCTTC. Translation gives CASSWRSGDEQFF.

A single count supports this clone. The genes are TRBV5-4 and TRBJ1-2, with D maybe TRBD1 (5 bases). Germline V lookup: CDR1 SGHNT, CDR2 YYREEE (reference sequence). V lost 0 bases and J lost 7, with 13 bases in between. The CDR3 extends over 14 amino acids. The CDR3 sequence: CASSLGGIGLGYTF. For the CDR3, the DNA is TGTGCCAGCAGCTTGGGGGGCATTGGTCTTGGCTACACCTTC.